What follows are 32 T cell receptor beta chains derived from one specimen sequenced in a study of cytomegalovirus exposure and HLA in healthy donors. The PCR had 60 Vbeta and 13 Jbeta primers. Assay: immunoSEQ multiplex PCR; the TCRdb copy retains only in-frame clones and omits some. The table lists about 150,000 clones, approximately 79% of them singletons. The sample comprised PBMCs. These TCRs come from a man over 45 in good health and CMV-seropositive.

CDR3 region: CASSSKAPGVAAYEQYF. Written as DNA, the CDR3 is TGTGCCAGCAGCTCCAAGGCACCCGGGGTAGCGGCGTACGAGCAGTACTTC. V and J are TRBV11-1 and TRBJ2-7, with D perhaps TRBD2 (6 bases). CDR3 length: 17 amino acids. The germline V and J ends were trimmed by 4 bases and 4 bases, with 23 bases remaining between them. The germline CDR1 and CDR2 sequences are SGHAT and FQDESV (reference sequence).

A few counts support this clone. The V and J genes are TRBV5-1 and TRBJ2-1, with 9 nucleotides matching TRBD1. This CDR3 comprises 16 residues. CDR1 and CDR2 (germline): SGHRS, YFSETQ. Unmatched junction bases numbered 10, after V lost 4 bases and J lost 5 bases. The CDR3 DNA is TGCGCCAGCAGCAGGACAGGGGACATAGGCCACAATGAGCAGTTCTTC. It yields the protein CASSRTGDIGHNEQFF.

With regard to this clone: One end of the junction is discordant with germline, which a read error may explain. The chain carries TRBV7-9 and TRBJ2-7, with D possibly TRBD1 on 6 matching bases. The CDR3 extends over 17 amino acids. CDR1 is SEHNR, CDR2 FQNEAQ, per germline (reference sequence). The CDR3 region is CSSSLVFQDSRSYEQYF. The DNA for the CDR3 is TGTTCCAGCAGCTTAGTCTTTCAGGACAGTCGTTCCTACGAGCAGTACTTC.

The V gene is TRBV5-1, the J gene TRBJ2-7, with 8 bases fitting TRBD1. Germline V gives CDR1 SGHRS, CDR2 YFSETQ. The CDR3 spans 14 residues. After removal of 4 bases from V and 0 bases from J, the junction contained 3 bases not matched to a gene. The CDR3 region has the DNA TGCGCCAGCAGCCTCCAGGGGGCCTCCTACGAGCAGTACTTC. Translation gives CASSLQGASYEQYF.

This clone has a handful of counts. The rearrangement joins TRBV11-2 to TRBJ2-7; TRBD2 is a possible D gene (7 bases). This CDR3 is built from 17 residues. Germline assignment: CDR1 SGHAT and CDR2 FQNNGV. Trimming pared 5 bases from V and 2 bases from J, leaving 22 bases between. The DNA of the CDR3 is TGTGCCAGCAGCCCGCGGGGGACATTCAGTTACGCCTACGAGCAGTACTTC. Translating gives CASSPRGTFSYAYEQYF.

This chain connects TRBV7-8 to TRBJ1-5, with D hard to call. The germline V and J ends were trimmed by 1 base and 1 base, with 14 bases remaining between them. There are 17 residues in the CDR3. CDR1 SGHVS and CDR2 FQNEAQ come from the germline V gene. This CDR3 reads CASSLGLRGRSNQPQHF. The CDR3 nucleotides read TGTGCCAGCAGCTTAGGTTTGCGGGGAAGAAGCAATCAGCCCCAGCATTTT.

The chain is built from TRBV4-1 and TRBJ1-1; the match to TRBD1 covers 10 bases. Germline assignment: CDR1 MGHRA and CDR2 YSYEKL. V gave up 5 bases and J gave up 0 bases; unmatched junction bases: 9. CDR3 length: 17 residues. In DNA, the CDR3 is TGCGCCAGCAGCGAAAGGGACAGGGGAATTATGAACACTGAAGCTTTCTTT. It is translated as CASSERDRGIMNTEAFF.

The V gene is TRBV5-5, the J gene TRBJ2-7, with D possibly being TRBD2 (6 bases). This CDR3 is built from 14 residues. The germline V gene encodes CDR1 SGHKS and CDR2 YYEKEE (reference sequence). The ends were cut back, 0 bases at V and 3 bases at J, with 10 bases in the middle. CDR3 sequence: CASSLERRVYEQYF. CDR3 DNA: TGTGCCAGCAGCTTGGAGCGGAGGGTCTACGAGCAGTACTTC.

This clone was recorded once. The chain joins TRBV10-3 to TRBJ2-3; D call uncertain. The CDR3 runs to 11 residues. Germline CDR1 is ENHRY and CDR2 is SYGVKD. Trimming left V 3 bases short and J 4 bases short, with 2 bases between. The CDR3 reads CAISDSDTQYF. The DNA of the CDR3 is TGTGCCATCAGTGACTCAGATACGCAGTATTTT.

V is TRBV7-9 and J is TRBJ1-5, with 8 bases lining up with TRBD1. CDR1 SEHNR and CDR2 FQNEAQ come from the germline V gene (reference sequence). The CDR3 contains 14 residues. With 1 base clipped from V and 6 bases from J, the junction kept 2 bases outside the gene matches. The CDR3 DNA sequence: TGTGCCAGCAGCTTAGGGACAGGGTTTCAGCCCCAGCATTTT. It encodes CASSLGTGFQPQHF.

This clone was counted once. V is TRBV4-2 and J is TRBJ1-1; 7 bases agree with TRBD1. This CDR3 is built from 14 residues. Germline CDR1 is LGHNA and CDR2 is YNFKEQ. V was pared by 1 base and J by 5 bases, with 4 bases of the junction left unmatched. In DNA form, the CDR3 reads TGTGCCAGCAGCCAAGGACAGGGCGCTACTGAAGCTTTCTTT. This gives the protein CASSQGQGATEAFF.

The rearrangement uses TRBV28 and TRBJ1-3; 10 bases match TRBD1. The CDR3 loop spans 13 amino acids. The trim removed 8 bases at V and 2 bases at J, leaving 0 bases unmatched. Germline V gene data show CDR1 as MDHEN and CDR2 as SYDVKM. The CDR3 coding sequence is TGTGCCAGCGACAGGGGGCCTGGAAACACCATATATTTT. As protein: CASDRGPGNTIYF.

The V and J genes are TRBV5-1 and TRBJ2-3; the match to TRBD1 covers 8 bases. This CDR3 is built from 15 residues. V gave up 0 bases and J gave up 4 bases; unmatched junction bases: 4. Germline-derived CDR1 and CDR2 are SGHRS and YFSETQ. The DNA of the CDR3 is TGCGCCAGCAGCTTGGAACAGGGGGGTGCAGATACGCAGTATTTT. This translates into CASSLEQGGADTQYF.

The gene calls are TRBV6-1 and TRBJ1-5, with D tentatively TRBD1 (6 bases). The germline V gene has CDR1 MNHNS and CDR2 SASEGT. The CDR3 contains 15 residues. V gave up 4 bases and J gave up 3 bases, with 13 bases separating them. CDR3 loop: CASSVQQGTNQPQHF. The CDR3 nucleotides read TGTGCCAGCAGTGTCCAACAGGGAACCAATCAGCCCCAGCATTTT.

The chain carries TRBV2 and TRBJ2-7; perhaps TRBD1 as D (6 bases). This CDR3 spans 14 amino acids. V was clipped by 2 bases and J by 5 bases, with 13 bases between them. Germline assignment: CDR1 SNHLY and CDR2 FYNNEI. CDR3 in amino acids: CASSENYRDHEQYF. The CDR3 DNA is TGTGCCAGCAGTGAAAATTACAGGGACCACGAGCAGTACTTC.

The chain has TRBV6-6 and TRBJ1-6; unclear D gene. The CDR3 is 15 residues long. V was trimmed by 11 bases and J by 2 bases, leaving 16 bases between them. Germline V gene data show CDR1 as MNHNY and CDR2 as SVGAGI (reference sequence). Written as DNA, the CDR3 is TGTGCCGGCGGGGAAAGGGCACCCTATAATTCACCCCTCCACTTT. Amino acids: CAGGERAPYNSPLHF.

The V gene is TRBV18, the J gene TRBJ2-1; D gene uncertain. CDR3 length: 13 residues. V gave up 0 bases and J gave up 3 bases, with 3 bases separating them. The germline V gene has CDR1 KGHSH and CDR2 LQKENI. CDR3 in amino acids: CASSPPSYNEQFF. DNA of the CDR3: TGTGCCAGCTCACCACCGAGCTACAATGAGCAGTTCTTC.

This rearrangement joins TRBV5-6 to TRBJ1-1; a weak D match, TRBD1 (6 bases). Germline lookup yields CDR1 SGHDT and CDR2 YYEEEE. The CDR3 consists of 14 residues. V was clipped by 4 bases and J by 1 base, with 11 bases between them. CDR3: CASSAGGGNTEAFF. CDR3 coding DNA: TGTGCCAGCAGCGCGGGAGGGGGGAACACTGAAGCTTTCTTT.

This chain links TRBV7-3 with TRBJ2-3; possibly TRBD1 for D (5 bases). The CDR3 totals 14 residues. Trimming left V 2 bases short and J 4 bases short, with 10 bases between. Germline-derived CDR1 and CDR2 are SGHTA and FQGTGA. The CDR3 is CASSLGGAADTQYF. In DNA form, the CDR3 reads TGTGCCAGCAGCTTAGGTGGGGCTGCAGATACGCAGTATTTT.

The chain is built from TRBV19 and TRBJ1-5; D gene unclear. This CDR3 spans 17 amino acids. The germline V gene encodes CDR1 LNHDA and CDR2 SQIVND (reference sequence). Trimming cost V 3 bases and J 7 bases, with 22 bases left between them. The CDR3 DNA reads TGTGCCAGTAGTATGGGTTTAGGAGAGGGCTTCGGGCAGCCCCAGCATTTT. It translates to CASSMGLGEGFGQPQHF.

V and J are TRBV10-2 and TRBJ2-5; D is unclear. The CDR3 length is 13 residues. Germline V lookup: CDR1 WSHSY, CDR2 SAAADI. The V and J ends lost 4 bases and 1 base respectively, with 7 bases between them. The CDR3 region has the DNA TGCGCCAGCAGTGTTTCCTCCCAAGAGACCCAGTACTTC. Amino acid sequence: CASSVSSQETQYF.

This chain connects TRBV30 to TRBJ1-1; 7 nucleotides agree with TRBD1. Germline lookup yields CDR1 GTSNPN and CDR2 SVGIG (reference sequence). This CDR3 spans 13 amino acids. V was pared by 3 bases and J by 0 bases, with 1 base of the junction left unmatched. The CDR3 loop reads CAWRGQMNTEAFF. The CDR3 nucleotides are TGTGCCTGGAGGGGACAGATGAACACTGAAGCTTTCTTT.

Written as DNA, the CDR3 is TGTGCCGGCACCCGAGGACAGTGGCGGACAGATACGCAGTATTTT. Protein product: CAGTRGQWRTDTQYF. The chain links TRBV30 to TRBJ2-3; D perhaps matches TRBD1 (6 bases). The CDR3 covers 15 residues. V lost 8 bases, J lost 3 bases, and 21 bases lay in between. Germline-derived CDR1 and CDR2 are GTSNPN and SVGIG (reference sequence). Combining the CDR3 with reference TRBV30 and TRBJ2-3 gives the whole variable domain SQTIHQWPATLVQPVGSPLSLECTVEGTSNPNLYWYRQAAGRGLQLLFYSVGIGQISSEVPQNLSASRPQDRQFILSSKKLLLSDSGFYLCAGTRGQWRTDTQYFGPGTRLTVL.

This clone was picked up a small number of times. V usage is TRBV27 and J usage is TRBJ2-3, with TRBD2 matching 10 bases. Unmatched junction bases numbered 6, after V lost 1 base and J lost 5 bases. CDR1 is MNHEY, CDR2 SMNVEV, per germline (reference sequence). This CDR3 is built from 16 residues. The CDR3 nucleotides are TGTGCCAGCAGTTTATGGGCTAGCGGGAGTGGAGATACGCAGTATTTT. The encoded protein is CASSLWASGSGDTQYF.

The V and J genes are TRBV30 and TRBJ1-6, with D perhaps matching TRBD1 (5 bases). Per germline, CDR1 GTSNPN and CDR2 SVGIG (reference sequence). Trimming took 3 bases from V and 7 from J, leaving 16 bases between them. CDR3 size: 15 residues. The CDR3 spells CAWSAGPRGNSPLHF. For the CDR3, the DNA is TGTGCCTGGAGCGCCGGGCCTCGGGGGAATTCACCCCTCCACTTT.

The V and J genes are TRBV28 and TRBJ1-5, with D uncertain. V was clipped by 3 bases and J by 6 bases, with 18 bases between them. The CDR3 is 16 amino acids. Germline V CDR1 and CDR2: MDHEN, SYDVKM. The CDR3 protein is CASSFLLGVGRQPQHF. In DNA, the CDR3 is TGTGCCAGCAGTTTCTTGCTCGGGGTCGGTCGTCAGCCCCAGCATTTT.

The gene calls are TRBV19 and TRBJ2-4; no reliable D call. Germline V lookup: CDR1 LNHDA, CDR2 SQIVND (reference sequence). V was trimmed by 3 bases and J by 8 bases, leaving 8 bases between them. The CDR3 has 12 residues. The CDR3 sequence: CASSIEVDIQYF. In DNA form, the CDR3 reads TGTGCCAGTAGTATCGAGGTGGACATTCAGTACTTC. The full variable domain, rest sourced from reference TRBV19 and TRBJ2-4, is DGGITQSPKYLFRKEGQNVTLSCEQNLNHDAMYWYRQDPGQGLRLIYYSQIVNDFQKGDIAEGYSVSREKKESFPLTVTSAQKNPTAFYLCASSIEVDIQYFGAGTRLSVL.

With respect to this clone: A much larger clone is a single base away; this may be a read error. The chain links TRBV2 to TRBJ2-1; no reliable D call. The ends were cut back, 7 bases at V and 3 bases at J, with 10 bases in the middle. This CDR3 has 13 residues. Germline V gives CDR1 SNHLY, CDR2 FYNNEI. The chain's CDR3 is CASITAYYNEQFF. The CDR3 DNA follows: TGTGCCAGCATCACAGCATACTACAATGAGCAGTTCTTC.

V usage is TRBV28 and J usage is TRBJ1-3; no firm D call. This CDR3 region has 14 residues. V was trimmed by 5 bases and J by 4 bases, leaving 12 bases between them. CDR1 is MDHEN and CDR2 is SYDVKM in the germline V gene. The CDR3 loop reads CASSNSGMGNTIYF. DNA for the CDR3: TGTGCCAGCAGTAACAGTGGTATGGGAAACACCATATATTTT. The full variable domain, in which reference TRBV28 and TRBJ1-3 provide the parts outside the CDR3, is DVKVTQSSRYLVKRTGEKVFLECVQDMDHENMFWYRQDPGLGLRLIYFSYDVKMKEKGDIPEGYSVSREKKERFSLILESASTNQTSMYLCASSNSGMGNTIYFGEGSWLTVV.

This chain links TRBV28 with TRBJ2-3; 9 bases are shared with TRBD2. CDR1 is MDHEN, CDR2 SYDVKM, per germline. Trimming took 3 bases from V and 1 from J; bases not matched to a gene: 11. The CDR3 runs 18 residues. CDR3 in amino acids: CASSFYSGLAVGTDTQYF. CDR3 DNA: TGTGCCAGCAGTTTTTATTCGGGACTAGCCGTAGGCACAGATACGCAGTATTTT.

In regard to this clone: The same CDR3 is also encoded by other DNA sequences in this sample. This sequence joins TRBV5-6 and TRBJ2-4; 7 bases match TRBD2. V lost 4 bases and J lost 13; bases outside the gene matches: 11. Per germline, CDR1 SGHDT and CDR2 YYEEEE. This CDR3 is 13 amino acids long. This CDR3 reads CASSLNLAVAQYF. The CDR3 DNA is TGTGCCAGCAGCCTGAATCTAGCGGTAGCCCAGTACTTC.

This chain links TRBV7-9 with TRBJ1-1, with D uncertain. Looked up from germline, CDR1 is SEHNR and CDR2 is FQNEAQ (reference sequence). The V and J ends lost 5 bases and 1 base respectively, with 14 bases between them. This CDR3 has 15 amino acids. Here the CDR3 reads CASSPLGRRNTEAFF. The CDR3 coding sequence is TGTGCCAGCAGCCCCCTAGGGAGGAGGAACACTGAAGCTTTCTTT.